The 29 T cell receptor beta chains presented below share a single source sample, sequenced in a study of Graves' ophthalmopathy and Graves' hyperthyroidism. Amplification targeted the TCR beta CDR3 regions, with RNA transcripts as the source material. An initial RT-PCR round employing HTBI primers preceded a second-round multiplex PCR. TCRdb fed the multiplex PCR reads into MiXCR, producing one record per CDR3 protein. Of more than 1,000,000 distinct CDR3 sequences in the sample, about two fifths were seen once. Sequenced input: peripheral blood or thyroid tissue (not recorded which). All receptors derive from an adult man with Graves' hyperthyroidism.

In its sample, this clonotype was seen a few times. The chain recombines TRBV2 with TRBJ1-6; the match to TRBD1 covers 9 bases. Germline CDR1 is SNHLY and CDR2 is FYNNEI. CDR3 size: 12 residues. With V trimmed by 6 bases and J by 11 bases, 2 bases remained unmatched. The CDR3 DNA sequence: TGTGCCAGCAGGGACAGGGGTCCACCCCTCCACTTT. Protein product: CASRDRGPPLHF. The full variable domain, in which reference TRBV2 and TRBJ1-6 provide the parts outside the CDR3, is EPEVTQTPSHQVTQMGQEVILRCVPISNHLYFYWYRQILGQKVEFLVSFYNNEISEKSEIFDDQFSVERPDGSNFTLKIRSTKLEDSAMYFCASRDRGPPLHFGNGTRLTVT.

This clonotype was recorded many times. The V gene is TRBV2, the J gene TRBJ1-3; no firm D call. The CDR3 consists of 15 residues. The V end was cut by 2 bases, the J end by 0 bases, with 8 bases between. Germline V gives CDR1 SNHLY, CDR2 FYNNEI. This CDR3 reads CASSESRSSGNTIYF. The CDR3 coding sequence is TGTGCCAGCAGTGAAAGCCGAAGCTCTGGAAACACCATATATTTT.

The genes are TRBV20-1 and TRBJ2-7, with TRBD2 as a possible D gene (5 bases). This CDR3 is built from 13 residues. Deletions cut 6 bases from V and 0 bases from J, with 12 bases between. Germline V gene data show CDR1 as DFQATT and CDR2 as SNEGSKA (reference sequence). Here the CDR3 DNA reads TGCAGTGCCGACCGGGGATTCTCCTACGAGCAGTACTTC. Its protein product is CSADRGFSYEQYF.

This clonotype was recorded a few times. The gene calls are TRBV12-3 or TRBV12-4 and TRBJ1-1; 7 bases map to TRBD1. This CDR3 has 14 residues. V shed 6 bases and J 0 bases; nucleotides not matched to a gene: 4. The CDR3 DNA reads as TGTGCCAGCAGACGGACAGGAATGAACACTGAAGCTTTCTTT. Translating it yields CASRRTGMNTEAFF.

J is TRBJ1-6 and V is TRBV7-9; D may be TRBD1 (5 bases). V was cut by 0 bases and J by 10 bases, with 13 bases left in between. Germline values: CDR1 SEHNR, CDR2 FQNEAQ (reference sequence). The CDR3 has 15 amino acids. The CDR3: CASSLALGAESPLHF. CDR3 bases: TGTGCCAGCAGCTTAGCGCTCGGGGCTGAGTCACCCCTCCACTTT.

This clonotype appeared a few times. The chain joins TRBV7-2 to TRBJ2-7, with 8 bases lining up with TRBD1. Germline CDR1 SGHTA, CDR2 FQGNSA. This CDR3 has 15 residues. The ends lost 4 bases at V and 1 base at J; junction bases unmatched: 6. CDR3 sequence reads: CASSSNRGFSYEQYF. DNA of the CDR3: TGTGCCAGCAGCTCCAACAGGGGGTTTTCCTACGAGCAGTACTTC.

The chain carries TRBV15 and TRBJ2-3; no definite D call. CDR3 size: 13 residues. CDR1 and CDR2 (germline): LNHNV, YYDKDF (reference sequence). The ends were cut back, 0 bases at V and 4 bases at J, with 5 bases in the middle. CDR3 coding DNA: TGTGCCACCAGCAGAGATGATGCAGATACGCAGTATTTT. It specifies CATSRDDADTQYF.

CDR3 coding DNA: TGCAGTGCTAGCCCGGGTCTCAGCACCGGGGAGCTGTTTTTT. Its protein is CSASPGLSTGELFF. This sequence joins TRBV20-1 and TRBJ2-2; no definite D call. Looked up from germline, CDR1 is DFQATT and CDR2 is SNEGSKA (reference sequence). This CDR3 is built from 14 residues. The ends were cut back, 3 bases at V and 4 bases at J, with 12 bases in the middle.

The CDR3: CAWSPRTGRYNSPLHF. The DNA of the CDR3 is TGTGCCTGGAGTCCCCGGACAGGGAGATATAATTCACCCCTCCACTTT. The rearrangement joins TRBV24-1 to TRBJ1-6, with TRBD1 identical over 8 bases. V shed 12 bases and J 4 bases; nucleotides not matched to a gene: 13. There are 16 residues in the CDR3. Germline CDR1 reads KGHDR; CDR2 reads SFDVKD.

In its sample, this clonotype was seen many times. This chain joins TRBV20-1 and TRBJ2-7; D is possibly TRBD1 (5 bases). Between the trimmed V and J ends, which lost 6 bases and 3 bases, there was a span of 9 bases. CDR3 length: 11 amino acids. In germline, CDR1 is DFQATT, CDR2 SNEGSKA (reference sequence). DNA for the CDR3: TGCAGTGCCAAGACAGTCTACGAGCAGTACTTC. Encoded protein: CSAKTVYEQYF.

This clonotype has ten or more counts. The CDR3 coding sequence is TGCGCCAGCAGCTTGTACACAGGGGGCGTCTATGGCTACACCTTC. It codes for CASSLYTGGVYGYTF. J is TRBJ1-2 and V is TRBV5-1; 9 bases align to TRBD1. The CDR3 has 15 residues. Unmatched junction bases numbered 5, after V lost 1 base and J lost 4 bases. Germline values: CDR1 SGHRS, CDR2 YFSETQ.

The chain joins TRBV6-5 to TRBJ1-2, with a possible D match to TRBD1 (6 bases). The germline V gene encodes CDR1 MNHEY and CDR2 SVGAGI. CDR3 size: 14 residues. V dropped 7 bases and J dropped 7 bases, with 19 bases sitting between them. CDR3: CASNPDAGGRGYTF. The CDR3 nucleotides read TGTGCCAGCAACCCCGATGCCGGGGGCCGTGGCTACACCTTC.

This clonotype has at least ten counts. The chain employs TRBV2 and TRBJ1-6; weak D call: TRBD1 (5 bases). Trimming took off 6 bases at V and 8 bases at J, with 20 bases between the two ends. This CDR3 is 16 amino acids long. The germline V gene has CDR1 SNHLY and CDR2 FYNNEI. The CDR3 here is CASRESDKGDYSPLHF. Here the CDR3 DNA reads TGTGCCAGCAGGGAATCGGACAAGGGTGATTATTCACCCCTCCACTTT.

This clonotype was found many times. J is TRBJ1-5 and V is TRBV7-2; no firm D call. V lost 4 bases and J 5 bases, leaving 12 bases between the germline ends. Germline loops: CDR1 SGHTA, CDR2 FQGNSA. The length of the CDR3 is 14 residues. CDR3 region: CASSSSYLDQPQHF. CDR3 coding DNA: TGTGCCAGCAGCTCCTCCTACTTGGATCAGCCCCAGCATTTT.

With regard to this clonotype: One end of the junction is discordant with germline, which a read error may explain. The CDR3 protein is CASSARTSRGTPRIF. In DNA form, the CDR3 reads TGTGCCAGCAGCGCCAGGACTAGCAGGGGGACCCCGAGGATTTTC. The chain has TRBV7-7 and TRBJ2-5, with a tentative D call TRBD2 (8 bases). The CDR3 consists of 15 residues. The germline V gene has CDR1 SSHAT and CDR2 FNYEAQ (reference sequence).

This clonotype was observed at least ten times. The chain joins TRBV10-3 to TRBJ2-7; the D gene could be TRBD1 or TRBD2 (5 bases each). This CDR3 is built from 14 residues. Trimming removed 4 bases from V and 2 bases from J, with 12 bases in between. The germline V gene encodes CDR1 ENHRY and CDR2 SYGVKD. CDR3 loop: CAISAGTETYEQYF. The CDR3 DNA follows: TGTGCCATCAGTGCCGGGACCGAAACCTACGAGCAGTACTTC.

The CDR3 protein is CASSPRDRETGRLSYEQYF. Written as DNA, the CDR3 is TGTGCCAGCAGTCCTAGGGACAGAGAAACGGGGCGACTCTCCTACGAGCAGTACTTC. The chain is built from TRBV12-3 or TRBV12-4 and TRBJ2-7; TRBD1 agrees at 7 bases. V lost 5 bases, J lost 0 bases, and 19 bases stayed unmatched. This CDR3 region has 19 residues.

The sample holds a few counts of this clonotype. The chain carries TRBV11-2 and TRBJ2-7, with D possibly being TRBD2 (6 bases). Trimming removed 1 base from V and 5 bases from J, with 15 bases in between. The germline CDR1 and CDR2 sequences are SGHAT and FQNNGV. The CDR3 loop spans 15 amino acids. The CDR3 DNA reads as TGTGCCAGCAGCTTAGCGGGGGTAGTTCTGCACGAGCAGTACTTC. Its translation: CASSLAGVVLHEQYF.

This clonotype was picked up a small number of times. The chain's CDR3 is CASSDYSIYQPQHF. The CDR3 DNA follows: TGTGCCAGCAGTGATTACAGTATCTATCAGCCCCAGCATTTT. V is TRBV2 and J is TRBJ1-5; D ambiguous. Germline V gene lookup returns CDR1 SNHLY and CDR2 FYNNEI. V was clipped by 3 bases and J by 5 bases, with 11 bases between them. This CDR3 region has 14 residues.

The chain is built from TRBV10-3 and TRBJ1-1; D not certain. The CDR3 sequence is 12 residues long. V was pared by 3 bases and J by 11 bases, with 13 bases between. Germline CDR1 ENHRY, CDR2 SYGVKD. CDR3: CAISEVGSGAFF. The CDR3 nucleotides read TGTGCCATCAGTGAAGTCGGTAGCGGGGCTTTCTTT.

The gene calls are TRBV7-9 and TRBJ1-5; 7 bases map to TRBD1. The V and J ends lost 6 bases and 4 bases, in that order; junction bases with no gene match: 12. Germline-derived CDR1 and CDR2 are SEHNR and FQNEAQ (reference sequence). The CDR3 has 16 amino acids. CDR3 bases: TGTGCCAGCAGTTCCCGAATAGCGGGACAGAATCAGCCCCAGCATTTT. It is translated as CASSSRIAGQNQPQHF. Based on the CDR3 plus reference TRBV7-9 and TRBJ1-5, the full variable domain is DTGVSQNPRHKITKRGQNVTFRCDPISEHNRLYWYRQTLGQGPEFLTYFQNEAQLEKSRLLSDRFSAERPKGSFSTLEIQRTEQGDSAMYLCASSSRIAGQNQPQHFGDGTRLSIL.

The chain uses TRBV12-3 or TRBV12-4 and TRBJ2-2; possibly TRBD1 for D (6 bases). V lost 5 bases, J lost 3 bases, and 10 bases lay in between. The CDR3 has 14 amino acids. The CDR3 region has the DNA TGTGCCAGCAGTCGGACAGCGCACACCGGGGAGCTGTTTTTT. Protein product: CASSRTAHTGELFF.

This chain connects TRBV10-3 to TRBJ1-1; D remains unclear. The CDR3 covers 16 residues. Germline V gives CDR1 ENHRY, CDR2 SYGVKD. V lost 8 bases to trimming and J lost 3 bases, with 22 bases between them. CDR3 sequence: CAIADPRTTRDTEAFF. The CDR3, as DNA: TGTGCCATCGCAGACCCCAGAACCACCCGGGACACTGAAGCTTTCTTT.

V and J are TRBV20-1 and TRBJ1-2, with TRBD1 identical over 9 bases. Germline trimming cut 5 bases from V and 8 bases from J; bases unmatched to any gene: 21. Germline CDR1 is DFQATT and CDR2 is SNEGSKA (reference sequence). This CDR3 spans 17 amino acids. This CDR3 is CSAPTPVPGQGGGGYTF. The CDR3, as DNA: TGCAGTGCTCCTACCCCAGTCCCGGGACAGGGCGGAGGAGGCTACACCTTC.

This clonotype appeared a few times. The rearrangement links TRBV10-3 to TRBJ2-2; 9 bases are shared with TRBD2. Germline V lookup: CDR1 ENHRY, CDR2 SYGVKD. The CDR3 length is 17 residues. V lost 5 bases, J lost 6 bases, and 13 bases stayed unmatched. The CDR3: CAISFQMGLAGSGELFF. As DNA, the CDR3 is TGTGCCATCAGTTTTCAAATGGGTCTAGCGGGATCCGGGGAGCTGTTTTTT.

The CDR3 sequence is CASSLRRGGQPQYF. The CDR3 nucleotides are TGTGCCAGCAGCTTACGAAGGGGTGGCCAGCCCCAGTACTTC. V gene TRBV7-2 combines with J gene TRBJ2-5; tentative D call: TRBD1 (5 bases). This CDR3 has 14 residues. Trimming left V 2 bases short and J 9 bases short, with 16 bases between. Germline V gene sequence: CDR1 SGHTA, CDR2 FQGNSA.

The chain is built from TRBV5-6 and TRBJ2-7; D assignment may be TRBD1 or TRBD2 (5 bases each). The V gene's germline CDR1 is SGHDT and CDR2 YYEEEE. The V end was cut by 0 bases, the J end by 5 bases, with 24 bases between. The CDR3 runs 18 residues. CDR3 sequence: CASSLGLLWGSITDEQYF. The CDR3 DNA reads TGTGCCAGCAGCTTGGGACTTTTGTGGGGGAGCATAACGGACGAGCAGTACTTC.

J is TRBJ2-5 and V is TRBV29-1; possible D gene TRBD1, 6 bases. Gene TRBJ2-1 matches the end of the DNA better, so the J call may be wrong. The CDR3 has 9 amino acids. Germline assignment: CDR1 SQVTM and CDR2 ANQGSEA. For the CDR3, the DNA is TGCAGCGTAGGACAGACCCAGTTCTTC. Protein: CSVGQTQFF.

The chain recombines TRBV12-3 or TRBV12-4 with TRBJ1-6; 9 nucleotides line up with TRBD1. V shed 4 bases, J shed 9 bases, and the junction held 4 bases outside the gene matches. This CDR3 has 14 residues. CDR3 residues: CASSWGQGVSPLHF. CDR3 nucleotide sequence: TGTGCCAGCAGTTGGGGACAGGGAGTTTCACCCCTCCACTTT.